This T cell receptor beta chain was retrieved from a study of OX40 agonist ivuxolimab in advanced cancers. Describing the broader study: Ivuxolimab, which targeted the costimulatory receptor OX40 (CD134), was an agonistic, fully human IgG2 monoclonal antibody. Intravenous ivuxolimab was administered to patients every 2 weeks at six dose levels: 0.01, 0.1, 0.3, 1.5, 3 and 10 mg/kg. Of the roughly 51 patients in dose escalation, about 20 had hepatocellular carcinoma, some 15 had melanoma, 9 had renal cell carcinoma and 9 had head and neck cancer. In the dose-escalation cohort, 82.7% of patients were male, and the mean age was roughly 60 years, with a range of about 23 to 85. Prior anti-PD-1, anti-PD-L1 or anti-CTLA-4 therapy was permitted, and checkpoint inhibitors had been received by less than 45% of dose-escalation patients. Partial responses occurred in three dose-escalation patients: two with cutaneous melanoma and one with hepatocellular carcinoma. The point of sequencing TCRbeta in the periphery was to test whether ivuxolimab changed TCR sequence diversity and drove clonal T-cell expansion. The paper covers the monotherapy dose-escalation part of the phase I ivuxolimab trial, which included N ≈ 50 patients. Broad study findings and their caveats: Low levels of normalized T-cell clonal expansion were also shown by some nonresponding patients. On average, CD8+ T cells showed more expanded clones than CD4+ T cells after ivuxolimab. Clonal expansion of both CD4+ and CD8+ blood T cells was observed from baseline to week 6 at doses 0.1 to 3.0 mg/kg. Partial responders in the 0.1-3.0 mg/kg groups had among the lowest normalized peripheral clonal expansion, especially among CD8+ T cells. The antigen specificity of the peripheral T cells that underwent clonal expansion was not determined.

As for this clone: The target of this receptor is not known. Base qualities are not provided; no much larger clone lies one nucleotide away.

V and J lose 4 bases and 6 bases, and a span of 8 bases separates them. The germline V gene sets CDR1 to SGHRS and CDR2 to YFSETQ. From the cysteine through the phenylalanine, the CDR3 covers 13 amino acids. Kept here is only the CDR3 DNA, which spans 39 bases and is read in frame from base 1. Genomic DNA was isolated from the sorted cells so that the TCRbeta CDR3 region could be sequenced. TCRbeta CDR3 regions were sequenced using the immunoSEQ Assay. TCRdb took over this immuneACCESS table, retaining in-frame rearrangements with V and J assigned. Such tables are incomplete; in checked studies, under half of the missing clones stem from an unresolved V gene, and the remainder is unexplained. The sample table holds about 83,000 clones, of which approximately 79% were seen once. Roughly 1.8% of the sample lies in the top ten. The trial excluded patients who had a history of autoimmune disease or who were on systemic immunosuppression. In every dose cohort, peripheral blood was drawn for TCR sequencing at baseline, cycle 4 day 1, and cycle 7 day 1. The samples were drawn from a first-in-human, open-label, multicenter phase I dose-escalation trial of ivuxolimab. Adults with locally advanced or metastatic head and neck squamous cell, hepatocellular, melanoma or renal cell carcinoma were enrolled in the trial. Before TCR sequencing, CD4+ and CD8+ T cells were separately sorted from peripheral blood.

The sample consisted of CD4+ or CD8+ T cells sorted from blood, taken in a trial of the OX40 agonist ivuxolimab. The receptor was isolated from an adult with an advanced solid tumor such as melanoma, head and neck, liver or kidney cancer. The V and J segments used are TRBV5-1 and TRBJ1-6, with the D gene not confidently named. The DNA sequence is as follows: TGCGCCAGCAGCGACGGCTCTAATTCACCCCTCCACTTT. Protein translation: CASSDGSNSPLHF. The variable domain in full, with residues beyond the CDR3 obtained from the reference TRBV5-1 and TRBJ1-6 genes, is KAGVTQTPRYLIKTRGQQVTLSCSPISGHRSVSWYQQTPGQGLQFLFEYFSETQRNKGNFPGRFSGRQFSNSRSEMNVSTLELGDSALYLCASSDGSNSPLHFGNGTRLTVT.